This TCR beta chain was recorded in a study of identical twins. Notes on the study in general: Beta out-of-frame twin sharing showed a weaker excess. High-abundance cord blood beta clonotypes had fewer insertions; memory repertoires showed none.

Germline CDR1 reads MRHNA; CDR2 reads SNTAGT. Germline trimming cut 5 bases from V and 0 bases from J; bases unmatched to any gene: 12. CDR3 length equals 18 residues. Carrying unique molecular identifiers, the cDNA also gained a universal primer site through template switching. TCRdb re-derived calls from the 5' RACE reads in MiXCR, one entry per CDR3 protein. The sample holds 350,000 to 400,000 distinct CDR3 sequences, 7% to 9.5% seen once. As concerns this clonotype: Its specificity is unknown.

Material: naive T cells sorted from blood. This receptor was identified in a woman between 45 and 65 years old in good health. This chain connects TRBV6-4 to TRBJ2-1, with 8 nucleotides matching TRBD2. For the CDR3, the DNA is TGTGCCAGCAGTAGTAAGATAGCGGGGCTAAGCTCCTACAATGAGCAGTTCTTC. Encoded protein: CASSSKIAGLSSYNEQFF.